The source of this TCR beta chain is a study of blood T cell repertoires in COVID-19 (dated by TCRdb to between 2020 and 2021). Regarding the complete study: Collaborator samples came from the United States, Italy and Spain and covered acute and convalescent phases of COVID-19. The prospective study material was composed of cDNA or gDNA derived from T cells, B-cell-depleted T cells, or PBMCs. Nearly every sample came with metadata listing a de-identified subject ID, COVID-19 status, age in years and sex. The samples were drawn from two sources: the first 160 participants of the ongoing ImmuneRACE study, and over 1,000 subjects contributed by 6 global collaborators. Deeply sampled blood TCRbeta repertoires from subjects exposed to, actively infected with, or recovered from COVID-19 were included in the dataset. The repertoires were released in a freely available public database meant as a resource for research on the immune response to SARS-CoV-2. Where available, HLA class I and class II types were obtained from metadata supplied by the sample provider rather than from assay-based typing.

On this clone itself: Its antigen specificity is not known. No clone much larger than this one lies a single base away; base qualities are absent.

TCRbeta CDR3 regions were amplified from genomic DNA using the immunoSEQ Assay, a bias-controlled multiplex PCR. The study's own analysis went as follows. Within the assay, amplification of reference gene primers was used to estimate how many nucleated cells each sample contained. To quantify the absolute abundance of each unique TCRbeta CDR3 rearrangement, sequence reads were collapsed and filtered. For each sample, productive Simpson clonality was calculated as the square root of Simpson's diversity index across productive rearrangements. TCRdb's version of the immuneACCESS table is confined to in-frame rearrangements and falls short of the full clone set. An unresolved V gene accounts for under half of the shortfall where checked; the remainder is of unknown origin. Clone size and V and J calls were adopted from that table, with D and trimming inferred from the DNA. The sample records about 440,000 clones, 80% to 90% of which are singletons. The top ten hold around 4.4% of the sample.

The collaborating institutions used their own protocols to collect whole blood in K2EDTA tubes. For TCRbeta analysis, collaborator samples were shipped as frozen whole blood, as isolated PBMCs, or as DNA extracted from either sample type. V is trimmed back by 0 bases and J by 5 bases, and the junction contains 4 bases that no gene match accounts for. From the germline V gene, CDR1 is MNHEY and CDR2 is SVGAGI. Reading from cysteine to phenylalanine, the CDR3 counts 15 amino acids. The retained sequence is limited to the CDR3, 45 bases, with the frame set at the first base. Broader findings and caveats from the paper: The amount of clinical and demographic metadata varied by source and participant and was provided uncurated.

This sequence uses TRBV6-5 and TRBJ2-1, and TRBD1 aligns with 7 junction nucleotides. Material: peripheral blood. The receptor was derived from a woman younger than 45 with acute or convalescent COVID-19. At the DNA level, the sequence is TGTGCCAGCAGTTACTCGAAGGGGGCTGACAATGAGCAGTTCTTC. Its protein is CASSYSKGADNEQFF.